The rows below give T cell receptor beta chains drawn from one sample of a study of low-dose radiotherapy and immunotherapy resistance in tumors. TCRdb re-analysed the reads in MiXCR, keeping a single row per CDR3 protein. The sample lists roughly 60,000 distinct CDR3 sequences, around 27% occurring once. The source was PBMCs, collected before treatment. Receptor source: a male donor with prostate cancer. Each CDR3 is given without its conserved first and last residue. A D gene is named only where the DNA matches it firmly. Clone size is stated in some rows and not others, as once, few, many or a class when expanded.

cdr3_length: 11
j_call: TRBJ2-7
clone_size: many
v_call: TRBV6-2/TRBV6-3
d_call: .
cdr3_aa: ASVRGVPYEQY

cdr3_length: 12
j_call: TRBJ2-7
clone_size: many
v_call: TRBV6-2/TRBV6-3
d_call: .
cdr3_aa: ASSYSGSSYEQY

cdr3_length: 11
j_call: TRBJ2-1
clone_size: many
v_call: TRBV5-1
d_call: .
cdr3_aa: ASSSSRVDEQF

cdr3_length: 11
j_call: TRBJ2-1
clone_size: many
v_call: TRBV9
d_call: TRBD2
cdr3_aa: ASSTRTSSEQF

cdr3_length: 15
j_call: TRBJ2-1
clone_size: many
v_call: TRBV4-1
d_call: TRBD2
cdr3_aa: ASSHLAGGLSYNEQF

cdr3_length: 14
j_call: TRBJ1-2
clone_size: many
v_call: TRBV19
d_call: TRBD1
cdr3_aa: ASSPTGQGLTGGYT

cdr3_length: 13
j_call: TRBJ2-2
clone_size: few
v_call: TRBV14
d_call: .
cdr3_aa: ASSPTRNTGELFF

cdr3_length: 13
j_call: TRBJ2-5
clone_size: many
v_call: TRBV20-1
d_call: TRBD1
cdr3_aa: SAPIRGKPPETQY

cdr3_length: 15
j_call: TRBJ1-5
clone_size: few
v_call: TRBV5-8
d_call: TRBD1
cdr3_aa: ASSWGTGRFSNQPQH

cdr3_length: 14
j_call: TRBJ2-5
clone_size: .
v_call: TRBV2
d_call: .
cdr3_aa: ASSNQFTGTQETQY

cdr3_length: 14
j_call: TRBJ2-5
clone_size: many
v_call: TRBV27
d_call: .
cdr3_aa: ASSFAPGLGGETQY

cdr3_length: 13
j_call: TRBJ2-7
clone_size: medium-sized
v_call: TRBV28
d_call: TRBD2
cdr3_aa: ASSPPGRGTYEQY

cdr3_length: 11
j_call: TRBJ2-7
clone_size: .
v_call: TRBV30
d_call: TRBD1
cdr3_aa: AWSWDRVYEQY

cdr3_length: 15
j_call: TRBJ2-6
clone_size: many
v_call: TRBV12-3/TRBV12-4
d_call: .
cdr3_aa: ASRNREIGSGANVLT

cdr3_length: 14
j_call: TRBJ1-3
clone_size: many
v_call: TRBV28
d_call: .
cdr3_aa: ASDRDGKFSGNTIY